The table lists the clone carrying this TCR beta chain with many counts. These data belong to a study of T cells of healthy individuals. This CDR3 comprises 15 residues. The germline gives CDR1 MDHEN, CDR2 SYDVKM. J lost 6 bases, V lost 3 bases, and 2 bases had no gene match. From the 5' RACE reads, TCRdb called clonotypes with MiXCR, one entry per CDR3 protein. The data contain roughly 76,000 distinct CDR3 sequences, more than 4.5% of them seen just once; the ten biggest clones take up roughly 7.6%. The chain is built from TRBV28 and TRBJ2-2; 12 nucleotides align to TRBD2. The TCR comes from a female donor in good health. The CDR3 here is CASSFPSGRAGELFF. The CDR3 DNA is TGTGCCAGCAGTTTCCCTAGCGGGAGGGCCGGGGAGCTGTTTTTT.